Sequencing of this T cell receptor beta chain was carried out in a study of blood T cell repertoires in COVID-19. In the study overall: Spain, Italy and the United States supplied samples that represented acute and convalescent COVID-19. T cells, B-cell-depleted T cells, or PBMCs provided the cDNA or gDNA that served as material.

Under the authors' procedure: Amplification of reference gene primers provided the estimated nucleated cell counts. Only in-frame clones appear in the TCRdb table, and some are missing; sequencing was by immunoSEQ multiplex PCR. D and trimming come from the DNA, and the V and J calls and clone size come from that table. This table holds 140,000 or so clones, approximately 90% found once. Germline CDR1 and CDR2: SGHTS and YDEGEE. The CDR3 is made up of 13 amino acids. V dropped 4 bases and J dropped 4 bases, with 11 bases sitting between them. The chain combines TRBV5-8 with TRBJ2-5; D is possibly TRBD2 (5 bases). The TCR was taken from a woman aged 80 or over with acute or convalescent COVID-19. The sequencing sample was made of peripheral blood. DNA of the CDR3: TGTGCCAGCAGCGGAGGAGGAGTAGAGACCCAGTACTTC. This encodes CASSGGGVETQYF.